This T cell receptor (beta chain) was identified during a study of a mutant IDH1 vaccine in newly diagnosed glioma. Whole-study context: Those enrolled had earlier been treated with radiotherapy, temozolomide, or both, mostly both. Study-wide findings and caveats: Most patients, 93.3%, showed vaccine-induced immune responses.

The sample's time point: week 5, during vaccination. Each dose of the vaccine consisted of 300 ug of mutant IDH1 20-mer peptide, with topical imiquimod. Each tumor in the donors was a new WHO grade 3 or 4 astrocytoma, IDH1-mutant and ATRX-lost. CDR3 length: 14 residues. Germline lookup yields CDR1 MDHEN and CDR2 SYDVKM. Trimming removed 3 bases from V and 2 bases from J; junction bases left unmatched: 2. As concerns this clone: What it binds is unknown.

Sequencing used immunoSEQ multiplex PCR; TCRdb keeps in-frame clones, though not all of them. Found here are tens of thousands of clones, roughly 90% of them singletons; the top ten hold under 0.6%. The rearrangement links TRBV28 to TRBJ1-2; 8 bases map to TRBD1. Sequenced material: PBMCs, taken from a glioma patient whose treatment included an IDH1 peptide vaccine. The sequence derives from a woman aged 50 to 65 with glioma. CDR3 sequence reads: CASSFRGPNYGYTF. CDR3 in DNA: TGTGCCAGCAGTTTCAGGGGGCCCAACTATGGCTACACCTTC.